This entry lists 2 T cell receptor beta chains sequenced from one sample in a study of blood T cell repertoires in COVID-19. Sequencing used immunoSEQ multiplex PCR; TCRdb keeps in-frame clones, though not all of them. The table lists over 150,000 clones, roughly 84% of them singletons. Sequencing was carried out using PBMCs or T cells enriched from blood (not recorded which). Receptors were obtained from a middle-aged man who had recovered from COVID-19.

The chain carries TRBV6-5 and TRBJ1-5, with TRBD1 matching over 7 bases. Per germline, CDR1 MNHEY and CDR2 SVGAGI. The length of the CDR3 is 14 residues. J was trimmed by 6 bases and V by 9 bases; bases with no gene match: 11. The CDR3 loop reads CASSIDRVGQPQHF. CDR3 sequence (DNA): TGTGCCAGTTCTATTGACAGGGTGGGTCAGCCCCAGCATTTT.

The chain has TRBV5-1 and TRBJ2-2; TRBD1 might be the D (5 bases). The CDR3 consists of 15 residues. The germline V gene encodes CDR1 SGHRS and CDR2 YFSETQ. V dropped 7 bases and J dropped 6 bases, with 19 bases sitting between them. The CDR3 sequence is CASSGQGRPSGELFF. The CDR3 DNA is TGCGCCAGCTCAGGGCAGGGTCGCCCTTCCGGGGAGCTGTTTTTT.